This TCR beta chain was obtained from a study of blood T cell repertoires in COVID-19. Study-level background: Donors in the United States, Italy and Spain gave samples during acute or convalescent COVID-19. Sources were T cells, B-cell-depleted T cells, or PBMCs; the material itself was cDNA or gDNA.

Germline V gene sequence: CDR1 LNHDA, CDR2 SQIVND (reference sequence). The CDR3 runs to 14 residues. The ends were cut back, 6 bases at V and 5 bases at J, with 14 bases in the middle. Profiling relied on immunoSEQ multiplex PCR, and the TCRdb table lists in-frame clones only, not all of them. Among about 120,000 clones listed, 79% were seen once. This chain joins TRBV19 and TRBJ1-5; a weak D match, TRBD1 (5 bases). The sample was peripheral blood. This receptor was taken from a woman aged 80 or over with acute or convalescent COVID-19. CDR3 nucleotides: TGTGCCAGTAGCGCCGACAGCGCGTATCAGCCCCAGCATTTT. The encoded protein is CASSADSAYQPQHF.